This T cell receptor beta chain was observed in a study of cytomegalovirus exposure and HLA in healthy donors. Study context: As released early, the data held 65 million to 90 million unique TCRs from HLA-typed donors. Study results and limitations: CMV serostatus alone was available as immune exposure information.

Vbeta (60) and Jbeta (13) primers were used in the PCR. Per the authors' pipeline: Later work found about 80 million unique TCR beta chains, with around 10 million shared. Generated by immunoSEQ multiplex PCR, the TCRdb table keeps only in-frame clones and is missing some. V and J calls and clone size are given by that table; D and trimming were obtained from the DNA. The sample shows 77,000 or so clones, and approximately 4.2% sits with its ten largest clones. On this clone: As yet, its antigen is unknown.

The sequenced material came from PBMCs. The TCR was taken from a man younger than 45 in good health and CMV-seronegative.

Here the CDR3 reads CASTWIGSGSLGEQFF. The CDR3 DNA reads as TGTGCCAGCACTTGGATTGGTAGCGGATCCTTGGGTGAGCAGTTCTTC. The genes are TRBV11-2 and TRBJ2-1, with D tentatively TRBD2 (6 bases). Between the trimmed V and J ends, which lost 7 bases and 9 bases, there was a span of 25 bases. This CDR3 region has 16 residues. Germline CDR1 is SGHAT and CDR2 is FQNNGV.